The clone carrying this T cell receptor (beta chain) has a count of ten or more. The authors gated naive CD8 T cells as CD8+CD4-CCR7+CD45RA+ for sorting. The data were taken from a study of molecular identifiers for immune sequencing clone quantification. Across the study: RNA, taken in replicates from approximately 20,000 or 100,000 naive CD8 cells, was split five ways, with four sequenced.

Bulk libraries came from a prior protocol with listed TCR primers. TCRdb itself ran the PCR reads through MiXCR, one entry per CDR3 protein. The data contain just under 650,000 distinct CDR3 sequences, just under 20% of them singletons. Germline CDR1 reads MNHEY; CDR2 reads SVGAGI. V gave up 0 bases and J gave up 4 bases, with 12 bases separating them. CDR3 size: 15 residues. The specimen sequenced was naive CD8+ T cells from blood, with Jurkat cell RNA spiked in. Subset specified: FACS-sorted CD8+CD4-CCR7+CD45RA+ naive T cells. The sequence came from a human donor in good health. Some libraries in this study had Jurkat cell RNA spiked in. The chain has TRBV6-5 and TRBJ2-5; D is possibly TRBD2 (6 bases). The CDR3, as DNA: TGTGCCAGCAGTTACTCCGAGGGCGGGGCAGAGACCCAGTACTTC. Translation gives CASSYSEGGAETQYF.